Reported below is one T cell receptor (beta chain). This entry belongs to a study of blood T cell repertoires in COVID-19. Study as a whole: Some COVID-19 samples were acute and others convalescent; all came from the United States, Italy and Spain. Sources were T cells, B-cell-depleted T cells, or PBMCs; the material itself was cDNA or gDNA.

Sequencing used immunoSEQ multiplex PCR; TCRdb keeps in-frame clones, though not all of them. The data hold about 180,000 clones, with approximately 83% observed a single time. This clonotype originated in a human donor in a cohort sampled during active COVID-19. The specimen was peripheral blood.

The chain's CDR3 is CASSFSWGRVGNTIYF. Written as DNA, the CDR3 is TGTGCCAGCAGCTTCAGTTGGGGCAGGGTGGGAAACACCATATATTTT. The chain combines TRBV7-2 with TRBJ1-3; D is perhaps TRBD1 (5 bases). This CDR3 has 16 residues. Germline CDR1 SGHTA, CDR2 FQGNSA. Deletions cut 3 bases from V and 4 bases from J, with 16 bases between.